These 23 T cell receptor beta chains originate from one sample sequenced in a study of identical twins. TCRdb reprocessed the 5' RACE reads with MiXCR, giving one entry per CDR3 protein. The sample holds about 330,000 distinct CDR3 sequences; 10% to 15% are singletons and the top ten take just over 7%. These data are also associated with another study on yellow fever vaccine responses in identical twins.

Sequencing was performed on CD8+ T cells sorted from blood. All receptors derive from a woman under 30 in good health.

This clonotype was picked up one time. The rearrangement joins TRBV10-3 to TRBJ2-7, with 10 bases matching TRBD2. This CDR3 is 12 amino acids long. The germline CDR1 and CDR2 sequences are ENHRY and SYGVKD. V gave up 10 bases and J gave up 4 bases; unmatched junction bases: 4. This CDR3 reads CATGTSEYEQYV. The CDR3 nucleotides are TGTGCCACCGGGACTAGCGAATACGAGCAGTACGTC.

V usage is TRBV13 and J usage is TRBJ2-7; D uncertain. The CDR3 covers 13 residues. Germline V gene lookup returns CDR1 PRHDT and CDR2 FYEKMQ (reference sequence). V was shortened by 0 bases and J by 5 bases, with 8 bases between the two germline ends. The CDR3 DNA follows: TGTGCCAGCAGCTTAGGCCTCGGTAACGAGCAGTACTTC. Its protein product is CASSLGLGNEQYF.

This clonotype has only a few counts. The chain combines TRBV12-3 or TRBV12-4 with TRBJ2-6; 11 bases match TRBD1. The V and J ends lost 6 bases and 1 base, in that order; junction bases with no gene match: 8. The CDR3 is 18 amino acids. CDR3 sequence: CASSQDRGQVSGANVLTF. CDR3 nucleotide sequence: TGTGCCAGCAGCCAGGACAGGGGGCAAGTTTCTGGGGCCAACGTCCTGACTTTC.

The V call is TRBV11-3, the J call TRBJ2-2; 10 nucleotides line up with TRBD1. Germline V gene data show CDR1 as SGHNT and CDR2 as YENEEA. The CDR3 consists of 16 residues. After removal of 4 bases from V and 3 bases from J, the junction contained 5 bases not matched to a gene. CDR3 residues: CASSSWDRGDTGELFF. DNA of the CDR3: TGTGCCAGCAGCTCGTGGGACAGGGGAGACACCGGGGAGCTGTTTTTT.

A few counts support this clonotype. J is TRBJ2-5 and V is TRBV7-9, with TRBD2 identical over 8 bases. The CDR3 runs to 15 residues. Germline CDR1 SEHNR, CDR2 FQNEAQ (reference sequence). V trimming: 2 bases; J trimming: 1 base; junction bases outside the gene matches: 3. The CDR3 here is CASSLLREGQETQYF. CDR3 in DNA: TGTGCCAGCAGCTTACTACGGGAGGGCCAAGAGACCCAGTACTTC.

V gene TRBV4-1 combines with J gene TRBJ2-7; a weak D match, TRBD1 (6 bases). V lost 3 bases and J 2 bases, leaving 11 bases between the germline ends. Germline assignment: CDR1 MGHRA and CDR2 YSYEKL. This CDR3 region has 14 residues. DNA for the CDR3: TGCGCCAGCAGCCACAACAGGGCCCCCTACGAGCAGTACTTC. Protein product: CASSHNRAPYEQYF.

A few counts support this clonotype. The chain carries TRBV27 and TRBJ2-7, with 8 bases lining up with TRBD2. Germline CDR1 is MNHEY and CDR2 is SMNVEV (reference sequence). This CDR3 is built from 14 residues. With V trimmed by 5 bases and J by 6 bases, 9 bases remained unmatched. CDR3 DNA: TGTGCCAGCAGTCCCGGGACTAGTATCGGCGAGCAGTACTTC. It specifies CASSPGTSIGEQYF.

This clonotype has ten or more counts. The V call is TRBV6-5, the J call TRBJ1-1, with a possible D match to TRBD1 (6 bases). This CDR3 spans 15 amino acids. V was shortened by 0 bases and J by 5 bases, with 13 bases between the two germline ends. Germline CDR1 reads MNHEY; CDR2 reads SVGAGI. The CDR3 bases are TGTGCCAGCAGTTACTCTCAGGGAGGGGGTACTGAAGCTTTCTTT. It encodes CASSYSQGGGTEAFF.

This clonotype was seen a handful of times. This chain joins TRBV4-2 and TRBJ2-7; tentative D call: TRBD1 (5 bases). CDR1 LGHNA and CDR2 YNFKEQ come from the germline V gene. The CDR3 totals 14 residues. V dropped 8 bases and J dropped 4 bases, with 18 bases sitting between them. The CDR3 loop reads CASGPSRADYEQYF. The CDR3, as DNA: TGTGCCAGCGGACCGAGCAGGGCCGATTACGAGCAGTACTTC.

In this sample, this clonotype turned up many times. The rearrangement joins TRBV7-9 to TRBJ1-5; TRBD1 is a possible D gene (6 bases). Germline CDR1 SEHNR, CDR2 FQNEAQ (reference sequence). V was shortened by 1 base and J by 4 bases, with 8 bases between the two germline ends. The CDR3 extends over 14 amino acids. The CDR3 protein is CASSLGGQNQPQHF. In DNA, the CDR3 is TGTGCCAGCAGCTTAGGAGGACAGAATCAGCCCCAGCATTTT.

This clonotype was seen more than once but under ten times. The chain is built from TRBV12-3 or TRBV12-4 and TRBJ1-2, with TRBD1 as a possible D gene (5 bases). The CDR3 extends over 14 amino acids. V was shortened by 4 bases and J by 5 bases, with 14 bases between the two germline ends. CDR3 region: CASSWGRQEYGYTF. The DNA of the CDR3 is TGTGCCAGCAGTTGGGGCAGGCAGGAATATGGCTACACCTTC.

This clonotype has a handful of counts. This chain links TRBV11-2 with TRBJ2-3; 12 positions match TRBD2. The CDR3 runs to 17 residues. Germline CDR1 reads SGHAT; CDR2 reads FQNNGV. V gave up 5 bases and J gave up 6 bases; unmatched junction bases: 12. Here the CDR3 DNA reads TGTGCCAGCAGCCCACCTAGCGGGGGGGCCGCGGGTGATACGCAGTATTTT. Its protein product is CASSPPSGGAAGDTQYF. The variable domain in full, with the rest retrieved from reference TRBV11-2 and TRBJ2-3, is EAGVAQSPRYKIIEKRQSVAFWCNPISGHATLYWYQQILGQGPKLLIQFQNNGVVDDSQLPKDRFSAERLKGVDSTLKIQPAKLEDSAVYLCASSPPSGGAAGDTQYFGPGTRLTVL.

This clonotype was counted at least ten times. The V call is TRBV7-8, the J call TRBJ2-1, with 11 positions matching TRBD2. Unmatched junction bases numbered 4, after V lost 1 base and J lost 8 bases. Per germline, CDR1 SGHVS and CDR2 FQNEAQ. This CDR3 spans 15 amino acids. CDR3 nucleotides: TGTGCCAGCAGCTTAGGGACTAGCGGGCTGGATGAGCAGTTCTTC. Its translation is CASSLGTSGLDEQFF.

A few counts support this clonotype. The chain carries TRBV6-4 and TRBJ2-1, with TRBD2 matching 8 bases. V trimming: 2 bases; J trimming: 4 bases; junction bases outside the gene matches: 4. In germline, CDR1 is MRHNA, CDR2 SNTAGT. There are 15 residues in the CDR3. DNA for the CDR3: TGTGCCAGCAGTGACGGAGCGGGAGAATACAATGAGCAGTTCTTC. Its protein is CASSDGAGEYNEQFF.

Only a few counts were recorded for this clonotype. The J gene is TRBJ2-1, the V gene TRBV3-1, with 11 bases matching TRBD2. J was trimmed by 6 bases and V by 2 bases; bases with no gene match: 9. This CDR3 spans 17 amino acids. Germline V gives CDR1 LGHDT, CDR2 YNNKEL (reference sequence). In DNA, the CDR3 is TGTGCCAGCAGCCAATCGACGGGACTAGCGGCCATCAATGAGCAGTTCTTC. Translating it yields CASSQSTGLAAINEQFF.

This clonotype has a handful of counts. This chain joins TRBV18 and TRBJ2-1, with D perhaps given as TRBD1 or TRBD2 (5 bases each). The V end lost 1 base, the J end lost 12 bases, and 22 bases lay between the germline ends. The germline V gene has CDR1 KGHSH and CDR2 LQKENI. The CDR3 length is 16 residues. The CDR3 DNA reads TGTGCCAGCTCACCACTGCGAGGACGGGGCTCCCCGTGGCAGTTCTTC. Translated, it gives CASSPLRGRGSPWQFF.

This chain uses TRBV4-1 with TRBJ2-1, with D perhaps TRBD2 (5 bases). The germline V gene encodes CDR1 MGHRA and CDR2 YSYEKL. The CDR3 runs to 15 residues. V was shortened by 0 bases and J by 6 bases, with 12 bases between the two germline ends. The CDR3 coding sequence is TGCGCCAGCAGCCAAGACTCGCTGGGGAGCAATGAGCAGTTCTTC. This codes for CASSQDSLGSNEQFF.

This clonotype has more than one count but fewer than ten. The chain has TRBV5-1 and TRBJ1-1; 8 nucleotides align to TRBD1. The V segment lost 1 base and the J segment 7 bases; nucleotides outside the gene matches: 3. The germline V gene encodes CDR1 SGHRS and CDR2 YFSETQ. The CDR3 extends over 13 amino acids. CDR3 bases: TGCGCCAGCAGCTTGTCCGGGACAGGTGAAGCTTTCTTT. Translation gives CASSLSGTGEAFF.

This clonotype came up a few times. CDR3 residues: CASSQGGLAGGREQFF. Written as DNA, the CDR3 is TGTGCCAGCAGCCAGGGAGGACTAGCGGGAGGACGTGAGCAGTTCTTC. The genes are TRBV3-1 and TRBJ2-1, with 14 bases aligning to TRBD2. CDR1 is LGHDT, CDR2 YNNKEL, per germline (reference sequence). V was pared by 3 bases and J by 9 bases, with 7 bases of the junction left unmatched. This CDR3 contains 16 residues.

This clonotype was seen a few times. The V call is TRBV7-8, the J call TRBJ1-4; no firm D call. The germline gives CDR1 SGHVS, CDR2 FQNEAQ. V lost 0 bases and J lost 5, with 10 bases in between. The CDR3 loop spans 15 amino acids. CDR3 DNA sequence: TGTGCCAGCAGCTTAGCCCCAGTAAGCAATGAAAAACTGTTTTTT. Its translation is CASSLAPVSNEKLFF. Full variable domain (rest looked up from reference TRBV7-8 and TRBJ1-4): GAGVSQSPRYKVAKRGQDVALRCDPISGHVSLFWYQQALGQGPEFLTYFQNEAQLDKSGLPSDRFFAERPEGSVSTLKIQRTQQEDSAVYLCASSLAPVSNEKLFFGSGTQLSVL.

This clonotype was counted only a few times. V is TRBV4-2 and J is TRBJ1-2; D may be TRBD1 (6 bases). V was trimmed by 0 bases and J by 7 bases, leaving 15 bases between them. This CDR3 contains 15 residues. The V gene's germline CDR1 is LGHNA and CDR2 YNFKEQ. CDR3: CASSQDLGGLAGYTF. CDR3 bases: TGTGCCAGCAGCCAAGATCTCGGGGGGCTTGCTGGCTACACCTTC.

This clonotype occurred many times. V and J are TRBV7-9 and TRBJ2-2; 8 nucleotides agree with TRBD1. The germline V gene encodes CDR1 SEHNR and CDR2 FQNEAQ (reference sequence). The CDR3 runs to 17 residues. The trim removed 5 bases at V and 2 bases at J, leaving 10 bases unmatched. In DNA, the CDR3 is TGTGCCAGCAGCATACCCCGGACAGGGATAAACACCGGGGAGCTGTTTTTT. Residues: CASSIPRTGINTGELFF. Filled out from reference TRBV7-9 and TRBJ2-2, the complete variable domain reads DTGVSQNPRHKITKRGQNVTFRCDPISEHNRLYWYRQTLGQGPEFLTYFQNEAQLEKSRLLSDRFSAERPKGSFSTLEIQRTEQGDSAMYLCASSIPRTGINTGELFFGEGSRLTVL.

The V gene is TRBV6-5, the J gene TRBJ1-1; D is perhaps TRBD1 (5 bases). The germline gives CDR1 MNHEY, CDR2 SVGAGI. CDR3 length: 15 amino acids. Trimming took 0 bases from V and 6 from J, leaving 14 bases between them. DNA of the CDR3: TGTGCCAGCAGTTACTCGAGTTCAGGGTGGTCTGAAGCTTTCTTT. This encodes CASSYSSSGWSEAFF.